A single sample is the source of the 28 T cell receptor beta chains below, sequenced in a study of T cells in Graves' hyperthyroidism and ophthalmopathy. It was RNA transcripts that yielded the amplified TCR beta CDR3 regions. The TCR CDR3 first-round RT-PCR relied on the HTBI primer set. From the multiplex PCR reads, TCRdb called clonotypes with MiXCR, one entry per CDR3 protein. The sample records fewer than 110,000 distinct CDR3 sequences, 16% being singletons. The sequenced sample consisted of blood. Every receptor here comes from a woman aged 45-65 years with Graves' hyperthyroidism.

This clonotype was found many times. The CDR3 sequence: CASSAGTEGNTEAFF. CDR3 nucleotides: TGTGCCAGCAGTGCTGGGACAGAAGGAAACACTGAAGCTTTCTTT. This chain connects TRBV6-1 to TRBJ1-1; 7 bases line up with TRBD1. Per germline, CDR1 MNHNS and CDR2 SASEGT. Trimming cost V 4 bases and J 2 bases; bases outside gene matches: 7. The length of the CDR3 is 15 residues.

This clonotype has ten or more counts. The chain recombines TRBV20-1 with TRBJ2-3; 12 bases map to TRBD1. The V and J ends lost 4 bases and 3 bases, in that order; junction bases with no gene match: 8. The CDR3 runs 16 residues. Germline CDR1 and CDR2: DFQATT and SNEGSKA (reference sequence). The CDR3, as DNA: TGCAGTGCTATCGGAGGGACAGGGGGCACGACAGATACGCAGTATTTT. Amino acid sequence: CSAIGGTGGTTDTQYF.

J is TRBJ2-1 and V is TRBV27; D gene unclear. Germline lookup yields CDR1 MNHEY and CDR2 SMNVEV (reference sequence). V was clipped by 0 bases and J by 0 bases, with 12 bases between them. This CDR3 spans 17 amino acids. The CDR3 loop reads CASSLSPQLSSYNEQFF. In DNA, the CDR3 is TGTGCCAGCAGTTTATCTCCTCAGTTGTCCTCCTACAATGAGCAGTTCTTC.

The chain recombines TRBV7-2 with TRBJ1-2, with D tentatively TRBD1 (5 bases). This CDR3 has 16 amino acids. Germline V gene data show CDR1 as SGHTA and CDR2 as FQGNSA. Trimming shortened V by 5 bases and J by 0 bases, and 16 bases separated the two germline ends. The CDR3 protein is CASSVDRFPPNYGYTF. The CDR3 DNA is TGTGCCAGCAGCGTTGACAGATTTCCCCCTAACTATGGCTACACCTTC.

This clonotype showed up many times. V gene TRBV7-7 combines with J gene TRBJ2-7, with a tentative D call TRBD2 (6 bases). This CDR3 region has 18 residues. The germline CDR1 and CDR2 sequences are SSHAT and FNYEAQ (reference sequence). CDR3 amino acids: CASSLMAGGISSRVEQYV. CDR3 DNA: TGTGCTAGCAGCTTAATGGCCGGAGGGATTTCATCAAGGGTCGAGCAGTACGTC.

The chain has TRBV5-8 and TRBJ2-1; D unresolved. The germline CDR1 and CDR2 sequences are SGHTS and YDEGEE. V lost 1 base and J lost 10, with 18 bases in between. This CDR3 contains 15 residues. CDR3 DNA: TGTGCCAGCAGCTTGAGTTGGGGTGGGGTTACAGAGCAGTTCTTC. As protein: CASSLSWGGVTEQFF.

In this sample, this clonotype turned up many times. The chain combines TRBV6-1 with TRBJ1-6; D unclear. Germline V gene data show CDR1 as MNHNS and CDR2 as SASEGT. Trimming took 5 bases from V and 10 from J, leaving 18 bases between them. This CDR3 has 15 amino acids. The CDR3 loop is CASSSPRHSRSPLHF. The CDR3 DNA follows: TGTGCCAGCAGTTCCCCCCGGCACAGTCGGTCACCCCTCCACTTT.

The V and J genes are TRBV2 and TRBJ2-3, with 15 bases aligning to TRBD2. This CDR3 is built from 15 residues. The germline gives CDR1 SNHLY, CDR2 FYNNEI. J lost 6 bases, V lost 8 bases, and 6 bases had no gene match. The CDR3 region has the DNA TGTGCCAGCGGGGGGACTAGCGGGAGGAGGGATACGCAGTATTTT. Its translation is CASGGTSGRRDTQYF.

This clonotype was seen many times. The chain recombines TRBV20-1 with TRBJ1-4; maybe TRBD1 (5 bases). This CDR3 has 15 residues. Germline V gene data show CDR1 as DFQATT and CDR2 as SNEGSKA (reference sequence). The V and J ends lost 0 bases and 5 bases respectively, with 13 bases between them. In DNA form, the CDR3 reads TGCAGTGCTAGAGATGCCTGGGACGGGAATGAAAAACTGTTTTTT. Protein: CSARDAWDGNEKLFF.

This clonotype turned up a few times. The chain is built from TRBV5-8 and TRBJ1-2; TRBD1 is a possible D gene (5 bases). The CDR3 runs 14 residues. Deletions cut 2 bases from V and 3 bases from J, with 11 bases between. The germline V gene encodes CDR1 SGHTS and CDR2 YDEGEE. CDR3 in amino acids: CASSFLYRYYGYTF. DNA of the CDR3: TGTGCCAGCAGCTTTCTATACAGGTACTATGGCTACACCTTC.

Here the CDR3 DNA reads TGTGCCAGCAGGTGGGACGGGAACACCGGGGAGCTGTTTTTT. This translates into CASRWDGNTGELFF. The V call is TRBV2, the J call TRBJ2-2; perhaps D is TRBD1 or TRBD2 (5 bases each). Looked up from germline, CDR1 is SNHLY and CDR2 is FYNNEI. Trimming removed 6 bases from V and 1 base from J, with 9 bases in between. The CDR3 is 14 residues long.

A note on this clonotype: This may come from a read error, since a much larger clone is one base off. This chain links TRBV5-4 with TRBJ2-1, with TRBD2 matching 14 bases. In germline, CDR1 is SGHNT, CDR2 YYREEE (reference sequence). This CDR3 has 15 residues. The CDR3 protein is CASSRRLAGGHEQSF. CDR3 bases: TGTGCCAGCAGTCGGCGACTAGCGGGAGGGCATGAGCAGTCCTTC.

This sequence joins TRBV19 and TRBJ2-2; D not resolved. Deletions cut 3 bases from V and 7 bases from J, with 6 bases between. The CDR3 has 12 residues. Germline CDR1 and CDR2: LNHDA and SQIVND (reference sequence). CDR3: CASSISVGELFF. Here the CDR3 DNA reads TGTGCCAGTAGTATTTCGGTCGGGGAGCTGTTTTTT.

This sequence joins TRBV7-8 and TRBJ2-1; 7 bases are a match to TRBD2. Germline V lookup: CDR1 SGHVS, CDR2 FQNEAQ. The CDR3 has 19 residues. The ends lost 3 bases at V and 2 bases at J; junction bases unmatched: 16. The CDR3 sequence: CASSLRGGGLFSPYNEQFF. CDR3 nucleotide sequence: TGTGCCAGCAGCTTGCGGGGCGGGGGACTCTTCAGCCCCTACAATGAGCAGTTCTTC.

V usage is TRBV2 and J usage is TRBJ2-2, with TRBD1 matching 10 bases. The V segment lost 5 bases and the J segment 6 bases; nucleotides outside the gene matches: 6. CDR1 and CDR2 (germline): SNHLY, FYNNEI. CDR3 length: 15 amino acids. CDR3 sequence: CASSPRTGGSGELFF. The CDR3 DNA reads as TGTGCCAGCAGTCCCCGGACAGGGGGGTCCGGGGAGCTGTTTTTT.

This clonotype was seen at least ten times. The gene calls are TRBV18 and TRBJ2-7, with D hard to call. Trimming took 0 bases from V and 5 from J, leaving 8 bases between them. Germline V gene sequence: CDR1 KGHSH, CDR2 LQKENI. The CDR3 is 13 amino acids. The CDR3 coding sequence is TGTGCCAGCTCACCACCATTGGCCGACGAGCAGTACTTC. Amino acid sequence: CASSPPLADEQYF.

This clonotype has a count of ten or more. J is TRBJ1-1 and V is TRBV13; no clear D. Looked up from germline, CDR1 is PRHDT and CDR2 is FYEKMQ (reference sequence). The germline V and J ends were trimmed by 1 base and 0 bases, with 6 bases remaining between them. This CDR3 has 14 amino acids. The CDR3: CASSLVGVNTEAFF. The CDR3 coding sequence is TGTGCCAGCAGCTTAGTCGGTGTGAACACTGAAGCTTTCTTT.

This clonotype has a count of ten or more. This chain links TRBV6-1 with TRBJ1-2; D is uncertain. Germline V lookup: CDR1 MNHNS, CDR2 SASEGT. The CDR3 is 13 amino acids. Trimming shortened V by 7 bases and J by 4 bases, and 13 bases separated the two germline ends. CDR3: CASNHGASYGYTF. The CDR3 nucleotides are TGTGCCAGCAATCATGGCGCCAGCTATGGCTACACCTTC.

This clonotype was counted many times. The chain uses TRBV5-1 and TRBJ1-2; a weak D match, TRBD1 (6 bases). Germline CDR1 is SGHRS and CDR2 is YFSETQ. V gave up 0 bases and J gave up 4 bases, with 16 bases separating them. The CDR3 loop spans 16 amino acids. For the CDR3, the DNA is TGCGCCAGCAGCTTGGGGTTGACAGGACGTTTCTATGGCTACACCTTC. It encodes CASSLGLTGRFYGYTF. Looking up the rest from reference TRBV5-1 and TRBJ1-2 gives the full variable domain: KAGVTQTPRYLIKTRGQQVTLSCSPISGHRSVSWYQQTPGQGLQFLFEYFSETQRNKGNFPGRFSGRQFSNSRSEMNVSTLELGDSALYLCASSLGLTGRFYGYTFGSGTRLTVV.

V usage is TRBV12-3 or TRBV12-4 and J usage is TRBJ2-7, with D possibly being TRBD2 (5 bases). CDR3 size: 15 residues. With 5 bases removed from V and 3 bases from J, the gap between germline ends came to 17 bases. CDR3: CASSQTSGLFYEQYF. The CDR3 DNA sequence: TGTGCCAGCAGTCAGACATCAGGACTTTTCTACGAGCAGTACTTC.

This clonotype came up many times. The V gene is TRBV6-2 or TRBV6-3, the J gene TRBJ2-3, with TRBD2 matching 8 bases. Germline CDR1 and CDR2: MNHEY and SVGEGT. V dropped 6 bases and J dropped 2; count of bases not matched to a gene: 10. This CDR3 has 16 amino acids. CDR3 sequence: CASRTSAGGITDTQYF. In DNA, the CDR3 is TGTGCCAGCAGAACTAGCGCGGGAGGTATCACAGATACGCAGTATTTT.

This clonotype has ten or more counts. This chain links TRBV4-1 with TRBJ2-3, with TRBD2 as a possible D gene (5 bases). The germline V and J ends were trimmed by 0 bases and 4 bases, with 8 bases remaining between them. In germline, CDR1 is MGHRA, CDR2 YSYEKL. The CDR3 contains 14 residues. CDR3 residues: CASSQDGRADTQYF. For the CDR3, the DNA is TGCGCCAGCAGCCAAGATGGGAGAGCAGATACGCAGTATTTT.

The chain links TRBV30 to TRBJ1-4; TRBD1 might be the D (6 bases). With 7 bases removed from V and 7 bases from J, the gap between germline ends came to 16 bases. The CDR3 is made up of 13 amino acids. Germline CDR1 reads GTSNPN; CDR2 reads SVGIG (reference sequence). CDR3 protein: CAFKQGGGEKLFF. The CDR3 DNA reads TGTGCCTTCAAACAGGGAGGTGGTGAAAAACTGTTTTTT.

Ten or more counts support this clonotype. This chain connects TRBV6-1 to TRBJ2-7, with D perhaps TRBD2 (5 bases). Germline V gene lookup returns CDR1 MNHNS and CDR2 SASEGT. V was clipped by 2 bases and J by 0 bases, with 8 bases between them. CDR3 length: 14 amino acids. CDR3 in DNA: TGTGCCAGCAGTGAACTGGGGAGCTCCTACGAGCAGTACGTC. This sequence encodes CASSELGSSYEQYV.

This clonotype was picked up many times. V gene TRBV20-1 combines with J gene TRBJ2-3; 15 nucleotides agree with TRBD2. This CDR3 has 15 amino acids. V was clipped by 8 bases and J by 7 bases; unmatched bases: 10. Germline CDR1 and CDR2: DFQATT and SNEGSKA (reference sequence). The CDR3 reads CSSGTSGGYANTQYF. The CDR3 DNA reads as TGCAGTTCCGGGACTAGCGGGGGGTATGCGAATACGCAGTATTTT.

The V and J genes are TRBV19 and TRBJ2-7; D remains unclear. V was pared by 3 bases and J by 1 base, with 7 bases between. CDR3 length: 13 residues. Germline CDR1 and CDR2: LNHDA and SQIVND (reference sequence). The CDR3 nucleotides are TGTGCCAGTAGTATCAAGGGTTCCTACGAGCAGTACTTC. Its translation: CASSIKGSYEQYF.

This clonotype appeared many times. The chain employs TRBV28 and TRBJ1-1; 7 bases match TRBD1. The CDR3 is 16 residues long. CDR1 and CDR2 from the germline V gene are MDHEN and SYDVKM. The ends lost 10 bases at V and 0 bases at J; junction bases unmatched: 14. The CDR3, as DNA: TGTGCCATCACAGTATCGACAGGGACTCTGAACACTGAAGCTTTCTTT. Translated: CAITVSTGTLNTEAFF.

The chain employs TRBV29-1 and TRBJ2-5, with a possible D match to TRBD2 (5 bases). Germline V CDR1 and CDR2: SQVTM, ANQGSEA. The V and J ends lost 1 base and 1 base respectively, with 10 bases between them. The CDR3 spans 14 residues. The CDR3 is CSVEGEEVQETQYF. As DNA, the CDR3 is TGCAGCGTTGAAGGAGAGGAGGTCCAAGAGACCCAGTACTTC.